The following is a TCR beta chain sequence with its context. These data belong to a study of blood T cell repertoires in COVID-19. This CDR3 region has 16 residues. As processed by the authors: The assay estimated nucleated cells by amplifying reference gene primers. The data were produced by immunoSEQ multiplex PCR, yet TCRdb's version contains in-frame clones alone and is incomplete. The V and J calls and clone size were taken over from that table, and D and trimming were inferred from the DNA. The table shows about 170,000 clones, with approximately 85% occurring only once. Sequencing was carried out using peripheral blood. The source of this sequence is a man in his 60s who had recovered from COVID-19. The V gene is TRBV21-1, the J gene TRBJ2-3; the D segment call TRBD1 is taken from the table without a DNA check. TRBV21-1 is marked as a pseudogene. The DNA for the CDR3 is TGTGCCAGCAGCCCCAGAGGAACAGGGGGAGAAGATACGCAGTATTTT. Its translation is CASSPRGTGGEDTQYF.